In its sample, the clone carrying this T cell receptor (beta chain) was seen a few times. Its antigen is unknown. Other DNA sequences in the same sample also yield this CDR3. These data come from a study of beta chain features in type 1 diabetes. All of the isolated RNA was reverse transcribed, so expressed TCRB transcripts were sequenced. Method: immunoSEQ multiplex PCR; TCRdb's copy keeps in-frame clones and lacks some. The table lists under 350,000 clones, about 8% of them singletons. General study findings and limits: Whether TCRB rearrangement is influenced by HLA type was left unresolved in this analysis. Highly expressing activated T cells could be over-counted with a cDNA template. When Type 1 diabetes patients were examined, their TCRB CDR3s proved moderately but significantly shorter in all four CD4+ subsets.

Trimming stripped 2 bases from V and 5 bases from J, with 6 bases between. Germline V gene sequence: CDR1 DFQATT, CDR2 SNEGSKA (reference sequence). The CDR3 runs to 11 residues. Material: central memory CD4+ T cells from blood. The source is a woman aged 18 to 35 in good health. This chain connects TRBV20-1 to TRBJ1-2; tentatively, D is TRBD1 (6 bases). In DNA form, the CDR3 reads TGCAGTGCTAGACAGGGGTATGGCTACACCTTC. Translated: CSARQGYGYTF.